The T cell receptor beta chain described here comes from a study of identical twins. Germline assignment: CDR1 DFQATT and CDR2 SNEGSKA (reference sequence). This CDR3 is 17 amino acids long. The ends lost 5 bases at V and 0 bases at J; junction bases unmatched: 13. Of note for this clonotype: Its antigen is not identified.

Study-wide findings and caveats: Invariant populations such as MAIT and iNKT cells could partly muddle zero-insertion analyses.

Each CDR3 protein gets one entry after TCRdb re-called the 5' RACE reads with MiXCR. The sample shows about 690,000 distinct CDR3 sequences, 21% of them seen only once. In addition, the sample was reused for a study of T cells expressing NK-cell markers. That paper notes: Certain NKG2C+ T cell clones were expanded, and their HCMV specificity remained unclear.

Sequenced sample: PBMCs. The rearrangement joins TRBV20-1 to TRBJ2-1; 7 nucleotides align to TRBD2. This clonotype originated in a woman in her late teens or twenties in good health. The CDR3 DNA sequence: TGCAGTGCTCAAACGTATAGCGGGCAAAGCTCCTACAATGAGCAGTTCTTC. It translates to CSAQTYSGQSSYNEQFF.